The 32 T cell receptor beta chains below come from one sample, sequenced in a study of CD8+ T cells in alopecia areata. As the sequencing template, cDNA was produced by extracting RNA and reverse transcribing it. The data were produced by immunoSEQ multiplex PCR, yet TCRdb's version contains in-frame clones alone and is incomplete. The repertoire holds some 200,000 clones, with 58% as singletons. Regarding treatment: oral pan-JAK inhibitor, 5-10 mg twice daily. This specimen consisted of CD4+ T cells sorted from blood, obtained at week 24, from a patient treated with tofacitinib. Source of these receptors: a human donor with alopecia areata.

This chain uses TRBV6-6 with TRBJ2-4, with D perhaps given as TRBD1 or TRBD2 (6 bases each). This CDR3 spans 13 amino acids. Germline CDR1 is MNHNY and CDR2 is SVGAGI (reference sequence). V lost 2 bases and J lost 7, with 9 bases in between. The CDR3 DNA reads TGTGCCAGCAGTTACGGAGGGGGGAACATTCAGTACTTC. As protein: CASSYGGGNIQYF.

The CDR3 loop reads CAWKQPGPYEQYF. The CDR3 coding sequence is TGTGCCTGGAAGCAACCGGGGCCCTACGAGCAGTACTTC. This chain links TRBV30 with TRBJ2-7, with D possibly called TRBD1 or TRBD2 (5 bases each). CDR3 size: 13 residues. Trimming stripped 4 bases from V and 2 bases from J, with 12 bases between. Germline V lookup: CDR1 GTSNPN, CDR2 SVGIG (reference sequence).

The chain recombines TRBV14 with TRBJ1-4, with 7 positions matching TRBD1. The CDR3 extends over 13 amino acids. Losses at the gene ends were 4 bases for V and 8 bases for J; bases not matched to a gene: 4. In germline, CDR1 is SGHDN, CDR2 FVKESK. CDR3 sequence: CASSRNRGEKLFF. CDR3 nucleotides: TGTGCCAGCAGCCGCAACAGGGGCGAAAAACTGTTTTTT. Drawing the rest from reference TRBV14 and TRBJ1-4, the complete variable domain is EAGVTQFPSHSVIEKGQTVTLRCDPISGHDNLYWYRRVMGKEIKFLLHFVKESKQDESGMPNNRFLAERTGGTYSTLKVQPAELEDSGVYFCASSRNRGEKLFFGSGTQLSVL.

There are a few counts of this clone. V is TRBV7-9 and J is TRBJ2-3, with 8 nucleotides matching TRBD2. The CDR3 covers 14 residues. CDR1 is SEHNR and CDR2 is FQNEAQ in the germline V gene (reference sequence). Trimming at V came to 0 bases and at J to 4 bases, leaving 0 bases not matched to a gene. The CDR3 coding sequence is TGTGCCAGCAGCTTAGCGACTAGCGCAGATACGCAGTATTTT. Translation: CASSLATSADTQYF.

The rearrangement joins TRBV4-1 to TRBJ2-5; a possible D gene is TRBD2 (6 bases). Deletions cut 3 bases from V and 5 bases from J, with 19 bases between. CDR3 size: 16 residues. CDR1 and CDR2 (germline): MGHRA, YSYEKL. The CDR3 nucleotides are TGCGCCAGCAGCCAGAACCCCGGGACTTCACGGGAGACCCAGTACTTC. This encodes CASSQNPGTSRETQYF.

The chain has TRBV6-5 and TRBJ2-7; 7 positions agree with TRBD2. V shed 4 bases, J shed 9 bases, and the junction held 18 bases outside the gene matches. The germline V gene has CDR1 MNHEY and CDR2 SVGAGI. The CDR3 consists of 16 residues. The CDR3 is CASSSQGRFLGRVQYF. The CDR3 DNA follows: TGTGCCAGCAGTTCCCAGGGACGATTCCTTGGGAGGGTGCAGTACTTC.

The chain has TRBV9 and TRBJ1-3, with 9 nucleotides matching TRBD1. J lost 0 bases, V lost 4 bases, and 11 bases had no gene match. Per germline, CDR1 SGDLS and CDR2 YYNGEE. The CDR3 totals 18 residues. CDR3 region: CASSTHWTGASSGNTIYF. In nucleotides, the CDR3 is TGTGCCAGCAGCACCCACTGGACAGGGGCCTCCTCTGGAAACACCATATATTTT.

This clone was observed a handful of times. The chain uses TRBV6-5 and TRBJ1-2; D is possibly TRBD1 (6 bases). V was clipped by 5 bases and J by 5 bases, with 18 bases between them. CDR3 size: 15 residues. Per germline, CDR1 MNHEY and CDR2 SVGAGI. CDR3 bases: TGTGCCAGCAGTCTTGACGAACAGGGTCGGTATGGCTACACCTTC. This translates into CASSLDEQGRYGYTF.

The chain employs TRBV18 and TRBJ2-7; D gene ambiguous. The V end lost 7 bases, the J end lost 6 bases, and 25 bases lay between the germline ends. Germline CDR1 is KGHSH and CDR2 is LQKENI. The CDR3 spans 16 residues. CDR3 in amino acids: CASFRTTGSLQSEQYF. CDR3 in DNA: TGTGCCAGCTTCAGAACCACTGGGTCCCTACAGAGCGAGCAGTACTTC.

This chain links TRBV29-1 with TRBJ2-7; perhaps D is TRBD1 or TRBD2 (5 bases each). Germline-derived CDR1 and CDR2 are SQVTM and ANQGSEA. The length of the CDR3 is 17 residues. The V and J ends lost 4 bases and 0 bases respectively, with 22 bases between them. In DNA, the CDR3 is TGCAGCGTTGGTGAAGGTGGGGCCAGGGACCTCTCCTACGAGCAGTACTTC. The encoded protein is CSVGEGGARDLSYEQYF.

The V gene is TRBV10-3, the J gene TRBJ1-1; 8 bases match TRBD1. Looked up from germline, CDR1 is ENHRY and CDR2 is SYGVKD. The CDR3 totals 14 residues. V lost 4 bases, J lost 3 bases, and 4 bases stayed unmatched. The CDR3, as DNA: TGTGCCATCAGTGGGGCGACAGGGGACACTGAAGCTTTCTTT. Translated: CAISGATGDTEAFF.

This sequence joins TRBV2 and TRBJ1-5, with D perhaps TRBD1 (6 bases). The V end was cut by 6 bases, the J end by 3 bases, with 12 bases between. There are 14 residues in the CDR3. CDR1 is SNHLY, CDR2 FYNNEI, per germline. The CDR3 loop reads CASRATGNNQPQHF. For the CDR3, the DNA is TGTGCCAGCAGGGCCACAGGGAACAATCAGCCCCAGCATTTT.

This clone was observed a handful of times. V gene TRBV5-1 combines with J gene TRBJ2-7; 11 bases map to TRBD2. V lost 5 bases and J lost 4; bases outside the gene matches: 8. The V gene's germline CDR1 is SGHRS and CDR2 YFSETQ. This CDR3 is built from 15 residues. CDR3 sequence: CASRELAGASYEQYF. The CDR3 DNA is TGCGCCAGCAGAGAACTAGCGGGAGCTTCGTACGAGCAGTACTTC.

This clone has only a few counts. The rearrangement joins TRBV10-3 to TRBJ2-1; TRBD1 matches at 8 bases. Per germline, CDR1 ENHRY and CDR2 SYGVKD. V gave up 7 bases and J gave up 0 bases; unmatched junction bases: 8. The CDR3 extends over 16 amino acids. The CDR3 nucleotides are TGTGCCATCACCGAGGGGACAGGAAGCTCCTACAATGAGCAGTTCTTC. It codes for CAITEGTGSSYNEQFF.

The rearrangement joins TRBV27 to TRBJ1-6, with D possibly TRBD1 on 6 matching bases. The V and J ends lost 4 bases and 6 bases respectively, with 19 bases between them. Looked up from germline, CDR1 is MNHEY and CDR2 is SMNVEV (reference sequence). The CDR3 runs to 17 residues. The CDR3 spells CASSYEPSGVSNSPLHF. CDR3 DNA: TGTGCCAGCAGTTACGAGCCGTCAGGGGTTTCTAATTCACCCCTCCACTTT.

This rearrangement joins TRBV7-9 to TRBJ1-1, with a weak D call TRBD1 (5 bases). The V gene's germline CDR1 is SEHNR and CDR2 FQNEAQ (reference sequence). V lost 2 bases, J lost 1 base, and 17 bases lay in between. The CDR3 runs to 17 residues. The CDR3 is CASSLTRGGVGNTEAFF. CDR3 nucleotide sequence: TGTGCCAGCAGCTTAACCCGTGGAGGGGTTGGGAACACTGAAGCTTTCTTT. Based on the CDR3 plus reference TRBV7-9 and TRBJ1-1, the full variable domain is DTGVSQNPRHKITKRGQNVTFRCDPISEHNRLYWYRQTLGQGPEFLTYFQNEAQLEKSRLLSDRFSAERPKGSFSTLEIQRTEQGDSAMYLCASSLTRGGVGNTEAFFGQGTRLTVV.

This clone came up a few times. The CDR3 DNA reads TGTGCCTGGAGTACTAGCGGGAGTTTAAATGAGCAGTTCTTC. Its translation is CAWSTSGSLNEQFF. This chain connects TRBV30 to TRBJ2-1; 11 nucleotides match TRBD2. This CDR3 contains 14 residues. V lost 2 bases, J lost 7 bases, and 4 bases stayed unmatched. The germline V gene has CDR1 GTSNPN and CDR2 SVGIG (reference sequence).

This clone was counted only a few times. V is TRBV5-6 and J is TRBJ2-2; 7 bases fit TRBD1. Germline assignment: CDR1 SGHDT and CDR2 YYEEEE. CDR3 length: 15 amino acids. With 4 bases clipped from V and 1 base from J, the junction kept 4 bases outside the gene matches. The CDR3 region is CASSLGQRNTGELFF. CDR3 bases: TGTGCCAGCAGCCTGGGACAGAGGAACACCGGGGAGCTGTTTTTT.

CDR3 DNA: TGTGCCAGCAGCACGCTAGCGGGGGGTGGAGATACGCAGTATTTT. It specifies CASSTLAGGGDTQYF. The chain combines TRBV7-9 with TRBJ2-3, with TRBD2 matching 11 bases. The CDR3 is 15 residues long. The germline gives CDR1 SEHNR, CDR2 FQNEAQ (reference sequence). J was trimmed by 5 bases and V by 5 bases; bases with no gene match: 6. Full variable domain (outside the CDR3, taken from reference TRBV7-9 and TRBJ2-3): DTGVSQNPRHKITKRGQNVTFRCDPISEHNRLYWYRQTLGQGPEFLTYFQNEAQLEKSRLLSDRFSAERPKGSFSTLEIQRTEQGDSAMYLCASSTLAGGGDTQYFGPGTRLTVL.

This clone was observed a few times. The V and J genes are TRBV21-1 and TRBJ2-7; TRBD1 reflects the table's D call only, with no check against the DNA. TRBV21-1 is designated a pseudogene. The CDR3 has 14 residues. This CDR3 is CASSKVDKAYEQYF. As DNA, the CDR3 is TGTGCCAGCAGCAAAGTGGACAAGGCCTACGAGCAGTACTTC.

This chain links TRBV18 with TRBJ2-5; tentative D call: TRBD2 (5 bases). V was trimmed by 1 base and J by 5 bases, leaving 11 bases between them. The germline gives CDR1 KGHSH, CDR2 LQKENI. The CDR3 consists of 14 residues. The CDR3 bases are TGTGCCAGCTCACCACGACGGGATCGGGAGACCCAGTACTTC. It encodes CASSPRRDRETQYF.

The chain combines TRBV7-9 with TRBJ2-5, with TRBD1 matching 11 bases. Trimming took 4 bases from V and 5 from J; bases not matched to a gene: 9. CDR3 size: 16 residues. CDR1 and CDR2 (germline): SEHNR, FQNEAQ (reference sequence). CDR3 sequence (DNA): TGTGCCAGCAGCTCCGGGACAGGGGGTTCCGGGGAGACCCAGTACTTC. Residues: CASSSGTGGSGETQYF. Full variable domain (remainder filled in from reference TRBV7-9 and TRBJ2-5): DTGVSQNPRHKITKRGQNVTFRCDPISEHNRLYWYRQTLGQGPEFLTYFQNEAQLEKSRLLSDRFSAERPKGSFSTLEIQRTEQGDSAMYLCASSSGTGGSGETQYFGPGTRLLVL.

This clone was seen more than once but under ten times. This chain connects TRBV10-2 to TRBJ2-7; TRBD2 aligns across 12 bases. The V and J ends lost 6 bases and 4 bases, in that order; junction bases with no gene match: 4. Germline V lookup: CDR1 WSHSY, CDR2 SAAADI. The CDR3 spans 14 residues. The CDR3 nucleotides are TGCGCCAGCAGCGAGACTAGCGGGAGTTACGAGCAGTACTTC. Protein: CASSETSGSYEQYF.

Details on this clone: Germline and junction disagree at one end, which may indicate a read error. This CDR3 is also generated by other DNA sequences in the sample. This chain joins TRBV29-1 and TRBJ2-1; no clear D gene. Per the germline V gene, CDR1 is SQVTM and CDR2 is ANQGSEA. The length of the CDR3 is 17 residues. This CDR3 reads CSVDLLGFSSSYNEQFF. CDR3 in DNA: TGCAGTGTTGACCTTTTGGGGTTTTCAAGCTCCTACAATGAGCAGTTCTTC.

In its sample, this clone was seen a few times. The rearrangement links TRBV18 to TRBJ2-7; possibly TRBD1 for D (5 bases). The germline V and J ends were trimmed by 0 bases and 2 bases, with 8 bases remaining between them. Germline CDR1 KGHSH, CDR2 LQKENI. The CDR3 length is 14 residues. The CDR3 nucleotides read TGTGCCAGCTCACCACCTAGACAGACCTACGAGCAGTACTTC. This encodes CASSPPRQTYEQYF. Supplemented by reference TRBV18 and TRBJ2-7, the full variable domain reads NAGVMQNPRHLVRRRGQEARLRCSPMKGHSHVYWYRQLPEEGLKFMVYLQKENIIDESGMPKERFSAEFPKEGPSILRIQQVVRGDSAAYFCASSPPRQTYEQYFGPGTRLTVT.

CDR3 coding DNA: TGTGCCAGCAGTTCGTCCCCCCCGGGGATTGCGAATGAGCAGTTCTTC. It is translated as CASSSSPPGIANEQFF. V gene TRBV2 combines with J gene TRBJ2-1; D perhaps matches TRBD2 (5 bases). Trimming stripped 5 bases from V and 7 bases from J, with 21 bases between. This CDR3 is 16 amino acids long. CDR1 is SNHLY and CDR2 is FYNNEI in the germline V gene.

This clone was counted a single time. The CDR3 is CAWSVRRGETQYF. The CDR3 DNA sequence: TGTGCCTGGAGTGTTCGGCGGGGGGAGACCCAGTACTTC. This chain uses TRBV30 with TRBJ2-5; 7 bases align to TRBD2. V was pared by 0 bases and J by 5 bases, with 3 bases of the junction left unmatched. The CDR3 spans 13 residues. The V gene's germline CDR1 is GTSNPN and CDR2 SVGIG (reference sequence).

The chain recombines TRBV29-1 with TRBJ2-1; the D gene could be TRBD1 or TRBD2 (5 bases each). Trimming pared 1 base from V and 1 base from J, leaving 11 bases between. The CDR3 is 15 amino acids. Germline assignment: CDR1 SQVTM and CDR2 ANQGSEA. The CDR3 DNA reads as TGCAGCGTTGAAGGGGACGGACGTTCCTACAATGAGCAGTTCTTC. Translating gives CSVEGDGRSYNEQFF.

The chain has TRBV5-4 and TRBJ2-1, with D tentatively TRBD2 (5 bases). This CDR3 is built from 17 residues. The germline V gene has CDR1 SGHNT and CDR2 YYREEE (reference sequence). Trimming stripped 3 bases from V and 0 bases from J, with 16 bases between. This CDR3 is CASSSTPSGSSYNEQFF. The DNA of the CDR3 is TGTGCCAGCAGCTCGACCCCGAGCGGAAGCTCCTACAATGAGCAGTTCTTC.

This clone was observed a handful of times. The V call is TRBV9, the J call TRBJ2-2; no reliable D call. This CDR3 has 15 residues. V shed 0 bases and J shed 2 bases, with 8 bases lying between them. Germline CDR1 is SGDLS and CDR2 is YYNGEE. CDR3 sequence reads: CASSVVAQNTGELFF. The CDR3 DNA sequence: TGTGCCAGCAGCGTAGTCGCCCAAAACACCGGGGAGCTGTTTTTT.

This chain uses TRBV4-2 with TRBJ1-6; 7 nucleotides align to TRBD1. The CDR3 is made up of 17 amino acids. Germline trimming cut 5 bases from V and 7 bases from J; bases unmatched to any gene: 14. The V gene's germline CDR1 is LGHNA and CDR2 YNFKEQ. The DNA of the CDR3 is TGTGCCAGCAGCGCTATGCCAGGGGGAATAGAAAATTCACCCCTCCACTTT. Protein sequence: CASSAMPGGIENSPLHF.

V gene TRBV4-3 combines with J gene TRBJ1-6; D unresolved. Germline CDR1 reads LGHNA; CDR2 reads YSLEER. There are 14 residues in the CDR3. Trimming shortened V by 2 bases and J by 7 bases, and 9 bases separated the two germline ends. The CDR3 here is CASSQWASNSPLHF. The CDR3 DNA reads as TGCGCCAGCAGCCAATGGGCGTCGAATTCACCCCTCCACTTT.